The clone carrying this T cell receptor (beta chain) was recorded once. This sample was included in a study of blood T cell repertoires in COVID-19. On the study more broadly: COVID-19 samples, acute and convalescent, were from the United States, Italy and Spain. Sources were T cells, B-cell-depleted T cells, or PBMCs; the material itself was cDNA or gDNA.

Germline CDR1 reads SGHDT; CDR2 reads YYEEEE. V gave up 3 bases and J gave up 0 bases; unmatched junction bases: 12. The CDR3 spans 18 residues. As originally analysed: The authors estimated nucleated cell counts from reference gene primer amplification. TCRdb's copy holds only in-frame clones and misses some; the assay was immunoSEQ multiplex PCR. V, J and clone size are taken as reported in that table, and D and trimming were inferred from the DNA itself. Here the sample spans more than 110,000 clones, 80% to 85% being singletons. Cohort allocation depended upon clinical history that participants reported.

Sequencing was performed on PBMCs or T cells enriched from blood (not recorded which). This clonotype was sampled from a middle-aged man with acute COVID-19. The genes are TRBV5-6 and TRBJ2-3; TRBD2 matches at 8 bases. CDR3 in amino acids: CASSSPGSGKTSTDTQYF. The CDR3 DNA is TGTGCCAGCAGCTCTCCAGGTAGCGGGAAAACAAGCACAGATACGCAGTATTTT.